The entry below gives a single T cell receptor (beta chain) sequence along with its context. The data originate from a study of blood T cell repertoires in COVID-19. Method: immunoSEQ multiplex PCR; TCRdb's copy keeps in-frame clones and lacks some. The table records about 380,000 clones, approximately 89% of them present only once. The V end lost 2 bases, the J end lost 4 bases, and 16 bases lay between the germline ends. This CDR3 region has 15 residues. CDR1 SQVTM and CDR2 ANQGSEA come from the germline V gene. Material: PBMCs or T cells enriched from blood (not recorded which). The sequence derives from a man aged 30 to 45 who had recovered from COVID-19. The chain is built from TRBV29-1 and TRBJ2-3, with D uncertain. The CDR3 nucleotides read TGCAGCGTTGAATATTGGGCAGAATCCCCAGATACGCAGTATTTT. Translation: CSVEYWAESPDTQYF.